These 20 T cell receptor beta chains came from one sample sequenced in a study of T cell responses to AZD1222 COVID-19 vaccine. Using immunoSEQ multiplex PCR, the repertoire was profiled, and TCRdb retains in-frame clones only, with some absent. The sample carries 110,000 to 150,000 clones, under 95% recorded once. The sample consisted of peripheral blood, taken on day 0 of AZD1222 vaccination. The source of these receptors is an adult in good health.

The chain couples TRBV12-3 or TRBV12-4 to TRBJ1-1; 7 nucleotides line up with TRBD1. This CDR3 region has 13 residues. Germline trimming cut 5 bases from V and 6 bases from J; bases unmatched to any gene: 6. The CDR3 bases are TGTGCCAGCAGTCAGACAGGGTTCGCTGAAGCTTTCTTT. It yields the protein CASSQTGFAEAFF.

V gene TRBV9 combines with J gene TRBJ2-7, with D possibly called TRBD1 or TRBD2 (5 bases each). V shed 0 bases and J shed 2 bases, with 9 bases lying between them. The CDR3 extends over 14 amino acids. From germline, CDR1 is SGDLS and CDR2 YYNGEE. DNA for the CDR3: TGTGCCAGCAGCGTAGGGGACGGAGCCTACGAGCAGTACTTC. It codes for CASSVGDGAYEQYF.

This sequence joins TRBV5-5 and TRBJ2-7; TRBD1 aligns across 9 bases. The CDR3 is 16 residues long. The germline gives CDR1 SGHKS, CDR2 YYEKEE (reference sequence). Trimming took 4 bases from V and 2 from J; bases not matched to a gene: 10. The CDR3 DNA follows: TGTGCCAGCAGCCCACTGGACAGGGGAGAAACCTACGAGCAGTACTTC. This codes for CASSPLDRGETYEQYF.

V and J are TRBV6-2 or TRBV6-3 and TRBJ1-1; no clear D. Trimming pared 2 bases from V and 6 bases from J, leaving 7 bases between. Germline loops: CDR1 MNHEY, CDR2 SVGEGT. The CDR3 contains 12 residues. In DNA form, the CDR3 reads TGTGCCAGCAGTTACAGGGCGGCTGAAGCTTTCTTT. The encoded protein is CASSYRAAEAFF.

The J gene is TRBJ1-3, the V gene TRBV30; D unclear. The CDR3 extends over 15 amino acids. Trimming took off 3 bases at V and 6 bases at J, with 18 bases between the two ends. Germline V gene lookup returns CDR1 GTSNPN and CDR2 SVGIG (reference sequence). The CDR3 region has the DNA TGTGCCTGGAGGGAGAGGTCAGGAAATGAAAACACCATATATTTT. As protein: CAWRERSGNENTIYF.

V is TRBV19 and J is TRBJ2-7; a weak D match, TRBD2 (5 bases). This CDR3 comprises 11 residues. Germline values: CDR1 LNHDA, CDR2 SQIVND (reference sequence). V was trimmed by 6 bases and J by 5 bases, leaving 8 bases between them. The CDR3 spells CASRIGNEQYF. The CDR3 DNA follows: TGTGCCAGTAGGATCGGGAACGAGCAGTACTTC.

This clone appeared a single time. The chain recombines TRBV12-3 or TRBV12-4 with TRBJ1-6; unclear D gene. The CDR3 is 11 residues long. V was cut by 6 bases and J by 8 bases, with 5 bases left in between. CDR3 DNA sequence: TGTGCCAGCAGCCTCCATTCACCCCTCCACTTT. Protein: CASSLHSPLHF.

The V call is TRBV4-1, the J call TRBJ2-1, with D possibly matching TRBD2 (6 bases). The germline V gene has CDR1 MGHRA and CDR2 YSYEKL. This CDR3 is built from 16 residues. The V end was cut by 4 bases, the J end by 4 bases, with 17 bases between. The CDR3 DNA is TGCGCCAGCAGCCCCCACGTGGCGGGGAGATACAATGAGCAGTTCTTC. Residues: CASSPHVAGRYNEQFF.

This chain connects TRBV10-3 to TRBJ1-1; 8 bases are shared with TRBD1. The V gene end was trimmed by 3 bases and the J gene end by 0 bases; junction bases not matched to a gene: 3. Germline loops: CDR1 ENHRY, CDR2 SYGVKD. This CDR3 is built from 15 residues. The CDR3 DNA reads as TGTGCCATCAGTGAATTGACAGGGGTGAACACTGAAGCTTTCTTT. Translation: CAISELTGVNTEAFF.

The chain is built from TRBV28 and TRBJ1-1; no definite D call. Trimming left V 3 bases short and J 6 bases short, with 14 bases between. The CDR3 runs 14 residues. The germline CDR1 and CDR2 sequences are MDHEN and SYDVKM. The CDR3 loop reads CASSFTSSGSEAFF. The CDR3 region has the DNA TGTGCCAGCAGTTTTACCTCTAGTGGGTCTGAAGCTTTCTTT.

V gene TRBV4-1 combines with J gene TRBJ2-5; D is unresolved. There are 14 residues in the CDR3. Deletions cut 2 bases from V and 5 bases from J, with 12 bases between. Germline V gives CDR1 MGHRA, CDR2 YSYEKL. The CDR3, as DNA: TGCGCCAGCAGCCAACTGGCCCAGTTGGAGACCCAGTACTTC. It yields the protein CASSQLAQLETQYF.

This rearrangement joins TRBV5-1 to TRBJ2-1; TRBD1 might be the D (6 bases). V dropped 0 bases and J dropped 4 bases, with 8 bases sitting between them. The length of the CDR3 is 14 residues. The V gene's germline CDR1 is SGHRS and CDR2 YFSETQ. The CDR3 DNA follows: TGCGCCAGCAGCTTGGGCACAGGGTACAATGAGCAGTTCTTC. Translation: CASSLGTGYNEQFF.

The gene calls are TRBV3-1 (or the pseudogene TRBV3-2) and TRBJ1-1, with unresolved D. Germline assignment: CDR1 LGHDT and CDR2 YNNKEL (reference sequence). The CDR3 covers 14 residues. Between the trimmed V and J ends, which lost 2 bases and 8 bases, there was a span of 15 bases. CDR3 in amino acids: CASSQNLPGMEAFF. The CDR3 nucleotides read TGTGCCAGCAGCCAAAACCTCCCAGGTATGGAAGCTTTCTTT.

V gene TRBV30 combines with J gene TRBJ1-5; D remains unclear. The V end lost 4 bases, the J end lost 4 bases, and 11 bases lay between the germline ends. There are 13 residues in the CDR3. Germline V CDR1 and CDR2: GTSNPN, SVGIG (reference sequence). DNA for the CDR3: TGTGCCTGGAATGGCGGCCGGAATCAGCCCCAGCATTTT. It is translated as CAWNGGRNQPQHF.

The CDR3 nucleotides read TGTGCCAGCAGCGTAGCTCCCGGGCCTGGGGCCAACGTCCTGACTTTC. Its protein product is CASSVAPGPGANVLTF. The V and J genes are TRBV9 and TRBJ2-6, with D hard to call. Germline CDR1 and CDR2: SGDLS and YYNGEE. Trimming stripped 0 bases from V and 2 bases from J, with 9 bases between. The CDR3 has 16 amino acids.

With regard to this clone: Other DNA sequences within the sample encode an identical CDR3. The CDR3 coding sequence is TGTGCCAGCAGCTTAGGGTCTGGAAACACCATATATTTT. Its translation is CASSLGSGNTIYF. This rearrangement joins TRBV7-2 to TRBJ1-3; D unresolved. Trimming removed 1 base from V and 1 base from J, with 2 bases in between. Germline assignment: CDR1 SGHTA and CDR2 FQGNSA. This CDR3 region has 13 residues.

V is TRBV6-2 or TRBV6-3 and J is TRBJ1-2; TRBD1 matches at 9 bases. The CDR3 has 19 residues. Trimming took 2 bases from V and 4 from J; bases not matched to a gene: 17. Germline lookup yields CDR1 MNHEY and CDR2 SVGEGT. CDR3 in DNA: TGTGCCAGCAGTTACCCGACCCGGGACAGGGACGGCCGGGGCTATGGCTACACCTTC. Its translation is CASSYPTRDRDGRGYGYTF.

This chain uses TRBV4-1 with TRBJ1-5; tentatively, D is TRBD1 (5 bases). Trimming shortened V by 4 bases and J by 6 bases, and 16 bases separated the two germline ends. Germline assignment: CDR1 MGHRA and CDR2 YSYEKL. The CDR3 extends over 15 amino acids. This chain's CDR3 is CASSPRAGPGQPQHF. The DNA of the CDR3 is TGCGCCAGCAGCCCGAGGGCGGGGCCGGGTCAGCCCCAGCATTTT.

The CDR3 DNA is TGCGCCAGCAGCTTGTTCCTAGGGGGCGCACCTAATGAAAAACTGTTTTTT. Encoded protein: CASSLFLGGAPNEKLFF. The rearrangement links TRBV5-1 to TRBJ1-4; TRBD1 matches at 7 bases. CDR3 length equals 17 residues. The trim removed 1 base at V and 3 bases at J, leaving 9 bases unmatched. Germline loops: CDR1 SGHRS, CDR2 YFSETQ.

The chain carries TRBV4-1 and TRBJ2-7; 7 positions match TRBD1. The CDR3 extends over 15 amino acids. CDR1 and CDR2 (germline): MGHRA, YSYEKL. V dropped 3 bases and J dropped 3; count of bases not matched to a gene: 8. CDR3 in amino acids: CASSQGAAGGYEQYF. CDR3 nucleotides: TGCGCCAGCAGCCAGGGGGCGGCAGGGGGCTACGAGCAGTACTTC.